One sample yielded the 3 T cell receptor beta chains listed below, sequenced in a study of regulatory T cells in long-lasting Graves disease. Documented time point: newly diagnosed GD, antithyroid drugs for less than 3 months. Researchers made the TCR library from RNA that was extracted from PBMCs. The authors built TCR beta libraries using iRepertoire HTBI primers and Arm-PCR of CDR3 regions. TCRdb redid the calling of the multiplex PCR reads with MiXCR, one entry per CDR3 protein. Of 250,000 to 300,000 distinct CDR3 sequences in the sample, 15% to 20% are singletons; the top ten hold about 15%. These data are also associated with another study on T cells in Graves' hyperthyroidism and ophthalmopathy.

Sequenced here: peripheral blood mononuclear cells (PBMCs), sampled at new diagnosis, from a patient treated with antithyroid drugs. Receptors originate from a woman aged 25 to 39 with Graves disease.

This clonotype has a count of ten or more. V and J are TRBV18 and TRBJ2-2; no reliable D call. Trimming stripped 5 bases from V and 9 bases from J, with 7 bases between. The germline V gene has CDR1 KGHSH and CDR2 LQKENI. This CDR3 region has 11 residues. The CDR3 sequence is CASSSSWELFF. The CDR3 DNA reads TGTGCCAGCTCATCTTCCTGGGAGCTGTTTTTT.

This chain links TRBV2 with TRBJ2-5; 10 bases line up with TRBD2. This CDR3 comprises 15 residues. The germline gives CDR1 SNHLY, CDR2 FYNNEI. CDR3 nucleotide sequence: TGTGCAAGCCTACGGAGCGGGGGGGCGCAAGAGACCCAGTACTTC. Translation: CASLRSGGAQETQYF. The full variable domain, in which reference TRBV2 and TRBJ2-5 provide the parts outside the CDR3, is EPEVTQTPSHQVTQMGQEVILRCVPISNHLYFYWYRQILGQKVEFLVSFYNNEISEKSEIFDDQFSVERPDGSNFTLKIRSTKLEDSAMYFCASLRSGGAQETQYFGPGTRLLVL.

This clonotype was counted at least ten times. This chain uses TRBV10-3 with TRBJ2-3, with 8 bases fitting TRBD2. V shed 2 bases, J shed 3 bases, and the junction held 4 bases outside the gene matches. CDR1 ENHRY and CDR2 SYGVKD come from the germline V gene. The CDR3 is made up of 15 amino acids. As DNA, the CDR3 is TGTGCCATCAGTGAGCGACTAGCGCCGACAGATACGCAGTATTTT. It encodes CAISERLAPTDTQYF.